The 27 T cell receptor beta chains listed next were all sequenced from one sample in a study of monozygotic twins with inflammatory bowel disease (dated by TCRdb to between 2018 and 2020). To prepare the library, 5' RACE was applied. The listed sequencing device is Illumina HiSeq 2500. Reprocessed by TCRdb, the reads give a single entry per CDR3 protein sequence, without DNA. The table held for this sample gives some 200,000 distinct CDR3 sequences. The ten largest clonotypes hold approximately 1.5% of the sample. Sequenced material: blood. Receptor source: a human donor with ulcerative colitis or Crohn's disease, or a healthy co-twin of an affected twin (not recorded which).

The V and J genes are TRBV5-1 and TRBJ2-1. The CDR3 extends over 15 amino acids. Germline V gives CDR1 SGHRS, CDR2 YFSETQ. CDR3 loop: CASSLTVVRYNEQFF. Combining the CDR3 with reference TRBV5-1 and TRBJ2-1 gives the whole variable domain KAGVTQTPRYLIKTRGQQVTLSCSPISGHRSVSWYQQTPGQGLQFLFEYFSETQRNKGNFPGRFSGRQFSNSRSEMNVSTLELGDSALYLCASSLTVVRYNEQFFGPGTRLTVL.

The rearrangement links TRBV29-1 to TRBJ1-4; TCRdb's D call of TRBD1 is untestable without DNA. Germline V gene data show CDR1 as SQVTM and CDR2 as ANQGSEA. The CDR3 runs to 12 residues. The CDR3 loop reads CSVMSPTGRLFF.

This chain uses TRBV4-1 with TRBJ2-1; there is no DNA to check the TCRdb D call of TRBD2. CDR1 and CDR2 from the germline V gene are MGHRA and YSYEKL. The CDR3 is made up of 16 amino acids. The CDR3 region is CASSQDRGARYNEQFF.

J is TRBJ2-2 and V is TRBV7-3; TCRdb's D call, TRBD1, is unchecked because there is no DNA. The CDR3 is 16 residues long. Germline lookup yields CDR1 SGHTA and CDR2 FQGTGA. CDR3 residues: CASSPHPDRGSGELFF.

The rearrangement joins TRBV5-1 to TRBJ1-2; there is no DNA to check the TCRdb D call of TRBD1. CDR3 length: 15 amino acids. Per germline, CDR1 SGHRS and CDR2 YFSETQ. CDR3 loop: CASRIVGPRDYGYTF.

This chain joins TRBV5-1 and TRBJ1-1; TCRdb indicates TRBD1, and absent DNA this call remains unverified. CDR3 length: 13 residues. Germline-derived CDR1 and CDR2 are SGHRS and YFSETQ. The chain's CDR3 is CASHLPGGTEAFF.

The rearrangement links TRBV5-1 to TRBJ2-7; TCRdb designates TRBD2, a call that cannot be tested without DNA. This CDR3 contains 17 residues. Germline V gives CDR1 SGHRS, CDR2 YFSETQ. CDR3 residues: CASSLGQQRASTYEQYF. Complete variable domain (other parts from reference TRBV5-1 and TRBJ2-7): KAGVTQTPRYLIKTRGQQVTLSCSPISGHRSVSWYQQTPGQGLQFLFEYFSETQRNKGNFPGRFSGRQFSNSRSEMNVSTLELGDSALYLCASSLGQQRASTYEQYFGPGTRLTVT.

The chain couples TRBV5-1 to TRBJ1-2. Germline V gives CDR1 SGHRS, CDR2 YFSETQ. The CDR3 extends over 14 amino acids. CDR3 sequence: CASSLTQGPSGYTF.

The CDR3: CASSLGSNNLYEQYF. This chain connects TRBV7-8 to TRBJ2-7. Germline V CDR1 and CDR2: SGHVS, FQNEAQ. The CDR3 loop spans 15 amino acids.

The chain uses TRBV12-3 or TRBV12-4 and TRBJ1-5; there is no DNA to check the TCRdb D call of TRBD1. This CDR3 is 15 amino acids long. CDR3 amino acids: CASRDGQGLFQPQHF.

This rearrangement joins TRBV20-1 to TRBJ2-1; TCRdb outputs TRBD1, but without DNA this stays unchecked. Germline V lookup: CDR1 DFQATT, CDR2 SNEGSKA (reference sequence). This CDR3 comprises 14 residues. This CDR3 is CSARARVRAKEQFF.

The CDR3 loop reads CASRTTGQSNQPQHF. The chain joins TRBV12-3 or TRBV12-4 to TRBJ1-5; without DNA, the TCRdb call of TRBD1 cannot be checked. The CDR3 spans 15 residues.

The CDR3 sequence is CASSHPGQGSYGYTF. The genes are TRBV19 and TRBJ1-2; TCRdb's D gene call, TRBD1, goes unchecked for lack of DNA. The CDR3 is 15 amino acids. From germline, CDR1 is LNHDA and CDR2 SQIVND (reference sequence).

V and J are TRBV5-1 and TRBJ1-1. There are 14 residues in the CDR3. The germline CDR1 and CDR2 sequences are SGHRS and YFSETQ. The CDR3 reads CASSSGLGNTEAFF.

J is TRBJ2-7 and V is TRBV6-2 or TRBV6-3; the TCRdb D gene call, TRBD2, has no DNA to confirm it. The CDR3 covers 16 residues. The germline CDR1 and CDR2 sequences are MNHEY and SVGEGT. CDR3 protein: CASRPLTSGLFYEQYF.

J is TRBJ2-7 and V is TRBV5-1; with no DNA, the TCRdb D assignment of TRBD1 cannot be verified. Germline V gene data show CDR1 as SGHRS and CDR2 as YFSETQ. The CDR3 has 15 amino acids. CDR3 residues: CASSSWGTGKYEQYF. Based on the CDR3 plus reference TRBV5-1 and TRBJ2-7, the full variable domain is KAGVTQTPRYLIKTRGQQVTLSCSPISGHRSVSWYQQTPGQGLQFLFEYFSETQRNKGNFPGRFSGRQFSNSRSEMNVSTLELGDSALYLCASSSWGTGKYEQYFGPGTRLTVT.

The chain links TRBV9 to TRBJ2-3; TCRdb gives TRBD2 as the D gene, but with no DNA this cannot be confirmed. Germline lookup yields CDR1 SGDLS and CDR2 YYNGEE. CDR3 length: 13 amino acids. The chain's CDR3 is CASSVGFPATQYF.

This chain joins TRBV5-6 and TRBJ2-7; TCRdb lists TRBD1, though no DNA is available to test this call. Per germline, CDR1 SGHDT and CDR2 YYEEEE. CDR3 length: 14 residues. CDR3 sequence reads: CASSLLGREFEQYF.

The chain joins TRBV7-9 to TRBJ2-3. The CDR3 sequence is 13 residues long. From germline, CDR1 is SEHNR and CDR2 FQNEAQ (reference sequence). The CDR3 loop is CASSLDLADTQYF.

The rearrangement joins TRBV7-9 to TRBJ2-1; TCRdb's D call, TRBD1, is unchecked because there is no DNA. The CDR3 spans 14 residues. Germline values: CDR1 SEHNR, CDR2 FQNEAQ (reference sequence). The CDR3 region is CASSSGQGSYEQFF.

The rearrangement joins TRBV7-2 to TRBJ2-1; the D call of TRBD1 rests on TCRdb alone, since no DNA is present to check it. Germline assignment: CDR1 SGHTA and CDR2 FQGNSA. The CDR3 is 15 residues long. CDR3 protein: CASSRVRDSYNEQFF.

The chain employs TRBV5-5 and TRBJ2-1. Per germline, CDR1 SGHKS and CDR2 YYEKEE (reference sequence). The CDR3 has 14 residues. CDR3 sequence: CASIPASFEREQFF.

The CDR3 sequence is CASSLGPTGLATQYF. The chain carries TRBV7-2 and TRBJ2-5. Germline values: CDR1 SGHTA, CDR2 FQGNSA. This CDR3 has 15 residues. Variable domain in full (rest from reference TRBV7-2 and TRBJ2-5): GAGVSQSPSNKVTEKGKDVELRCDPISGHTALYWYRQSLGQGLEFLIYFQGNSAPDKSGLPSDRFSAERTGGSVSTLTIQRTQQEDSAVYLCASSLGPTGLATQYFGPGTRLLVL.

The gene calls are TRBV25-1 and TRBJ2-2; TCRdb designates TRBD1, a call that cannot be tested without DNA. The CDR3 spans 16 residues. Germline V lookup: CDR1 MGHDK, CDR2 SYGVNS. This chain's CDR3 is CASSESGTRNTGELFF.

The rearrangement links TRBV5-1 to TRBJ1-1. CDR1 is SGHRS and CDR2 is YFSETQ in the germline V gene. The length of the CDR3 is 13 residues. Here the CDR3 reads CASSSGPLTEAFF.

The chain carries TRBV5-1 and TRBJ1-3; TCRdb's D call, TRBD1, is unchecked because there is no DNA. The germline V gene encodes CDR1 SGHRS and CDR2 YFSETQ. The CDR3 has 16 residues. CDR3 sequence reads: CASSLAPGVSGNTIYF.

The rearrangement uses TRBV7-2 and TRBJ2-7. Germline CDR1 SGHTA, CDR2 FQGNSA. The CDR3 has 14 residues. CDR3 loop: CASSLDSSSYEQYF.